One sample yielded the 27 T cell receptor beta chains listed below, sequenced in a study of tissue T cells after allogeneic stem cell transplantation. Time point defined: mouse harvest day 7 after allogeneic transplant. Tail vein injection delivered 10^7 T-cell-depleted bone marrow cells and 10^6 splenic CD5+ T cells. The repertoire was sequenced with immunoSEQ multiplex PCR; TCRdb's copy has only in-frame clones and lacks some. The sample holds 5,500 to 8,500 clones, 50% seen once. Material for sequencing was gut tissue. The receptors derive from a female BALB/c mouse given C57BL/6 T cells with graft-versus-host disease after an allogeneic hematopoietic cell transplant.

Note on this clone: Gene and germline names: mouse. The read finishes 1 residue shy of the CDR3 end, and the germline J gene is used to complete it. The chain combines TRBV23 with TRBJ1-1; no check of the table's D call, TRBD1, against the DNA was made. The CDR3 is made up of 12 amino acids. Germline V gene sequence: CDR1 KGHTA, CDR2 FQNQQP. The part of the CDR3 DNA that was read is TGCTCCAGCAGCCTACAGGGGACAGAAGTCTTC. Its protein product is CSSSLQGTEVF. The full CDR3 sequence reads CSSSLQGTEVFF.

Comment on this clone: Mouse germline and gene names are used. From the germline J gene comes the end of the CDR3, since the read stops 1 residue before it. The chain links TRBV26 to TRBJ1-2; weak D call: TRBD1 (5 bases). Germline V gene sequence: CDR1 KGHPV, CDR2 FQNQEV (reference sequence). This CDR3 contains 15 residues. Trimming stripped 0 bases from V and 4 bases from J, with 12 bases between. The CDR3: CASSLSGGRGSDYTF. The DNA read from the CDR3 is TGTGCCAGCAGTCTGTCGGGGGGGAGGGGCTCCGACTACACC. Supplemented by reference TRBV26 and TRBJ1-2, the full variable domain reads NSKVIQTPRYLVKGQGQKAKMRCIPEKGHPVVFWYQQNKNNEFKFLINFQNQEVLQQIDMTEKRFSAECPSNSPCSLEIQSSEAGDSALYLCASSLSGGRGSDYTFGSGTRLLVI.

This clone showed up just a few times. Gene names refer to mouse genes. The read halts 1 residue ahead of the CDR3 end, with the missing end drawn from the germline J gene. The V gene is TRBV26, the J gene TRBJ2-3, with D possibly TRBD1 on 5 matching bases. CDR3 length: 15 residues. The germline CDR1 and CDR2 sequences are KGHPV and FQNQEV (reference sequence). With 3 bases removed from V and 0 bases from J, the gap between germline ends came to 10 bases. The part of the CDR3 DNA that was read is TGTGCCAGCAGTCTCCAGGGCACTAGTGCAGAAACGCTGTAT. It codes for CASSLQGTSAETLY. The whole CDR3 region reads CASSLQGTSAETLYF.

A note on this clone: The germline and genes are mouse ones. The read terminates 1 residue before the CDR3 end, so the remaining end is supplied by the germline J gene. The chain combines TRBV16 with TRBJ2-3; the D gene is possibly TRBD2 (7 bases). Germline loops: CDR1 SGHSA, CDR2 FRNQAP. The CDR3 consists of 15 residues. V dropped 3 bases and J dropped 3 bases, with 13 bases sitting between them. The CDR3: CASSFWGAQAETLYF. The covered CDR3 bases are TGTGCAAGCAGCTTTTGGGGGGCGCAGGCAGAAACGCTGTAT.

Concerning this clone itself: Gene names denote mouse genes. The CDR3 bases that were read are TGTGCCAGCAGCTTAGAAGTCACAGGGCCCTATGAACAGTAC. This codes for CASSLEVTGPYEQY. The CDR3 in its entirety is CASSLEVTGPYEQYF. The chain joins TRBV3 to TRBJ2-7, with a tentative D call TRBD1 (6 bases). The read falls 1 residue short of the CDR3 end, and the missing part is taken from the germline J gene. In germline, CDR1 is SNHLY, CDR2 FYNGKV (reference sequence). The CDR3 has 15 amino acids. The V end lost 1 base, the J end lost 2 bases, and 12 bases lay between the germline ends. Supplemented by reference TRBV3 and TRBJ2-7, the full variable domain reads GPKVLQIPSHQIIDMGQMVTLNCDPVSNHLYFYWYKQILGQQMEFLVNFYNGKVMEKSKLFKDQFSVERPDGSYFTLKIQPTALEDSAVYFCASSLEVTGPYEQYFGPGTRLTVL.

By sample fraction, this clone is medium-sized. Mouse gene names apply. The read terminates 1 residue before the CDR3 end, so the remaining end is supplied by the germline J gene. This chain uses TRBV12-1 with TRBJ2-7; 7 bases fit TRBD2. Germline V CDR1 and CDR2: SGHSN, HYEKVE. CDR3 length equals 12 residues. V lost 2 bases, J lost 6 bases, and 3 bases stayed unmatched. CDR3 in amino acids: CASSPGGVEQYF. The CDR3 bases that were read are TGTGCCAGCTCTCCCGGGGGGGTTGAACAGTAC.

As regards this clone: Mouse gene names and germline throughout. The observed sequence ends 1 residue before the CDR3 terminus, with the missing tail filled in from the germline J gene. V usage is TRBV3 and J usage is TRBJ2-5; D possibly uses TRBD1 or TRBD2 (5 bases each). Trimming removed 5 bases at V and 5 bases at J, with 11 bases between. Germline CDR1 SNHLY, CDR2 FYNGKV (reference sequence). This CDR3 has 13 residues. The CDR3 sequence is CASSPRDRDTQYF. The covered CDR3 bases are TGTGCCAGCAGCCCCAGGGACCGAGACACCCAGTAC.

This clone was found a few times. Mouse gene names apply. The sequenced fragment ends 1 residue before the CDR3 boundary, so the rest is inferred from the germline J gene. Other DNA sequences from this sample encode an identical CDR3 as well. The chain recombines TRBV26 with TRBJ1-1; D gene unclear. V lost 2 bases to trimming and J lost 0 bases, with 4 bases between them. This CDR3 spans 13 amino acids. Germline CDR1 is KGHPV and CDR2 is FQNQEV (reference sequence). The CDR3 is CASSLGQNTEVFF. The CDR3 bases that were read are TGTGCCAGCAGTCTGGGGCAGAACACAGAAGTCTTC. The full variable domain, its missing parts supplied by reference TRBV26 and TRBJ1-1, is NSKVIQTPRYLVKGQGQKAKMRCIPEKGHPVVFWYQQNKNNEFKFLINFQNQEVLQQIDMTEKRFSAECPSNSPCSLEIQSSEAGDSALYLCASSLGQNTEVFFGKGTRLTVV.

This clone has just a few counts. Germline and genes: mouse. The observed sequence ends 1 residue before the CDR3 terminus, with the missing tail filled in from the germline J gene. This chain joins TRBV1 and TRBJ1-1, with D uncertain. Germline V gene lookup returns CDR1 NSQYPW and CDR2 LRSPGD (reference sequence). The CDR3 spans 14 residues. Trimming cost V 0 bases and J 0 bases, with 5 bases left between them. The CDR3 bases that were read are TGCACCTGCAGTGCAGAACATTCAAACACAGAAGTCTTC. Its translation: CTCSAEHSNTEVF. From start to end, the CDR3 is CTCSAEHSNTEVFF.

To note about this clone: Gene names denote mouse genes. With the read ending 1 residue before the CDR3 end, the germline J gene is used to fill in that end. The genes are TRBV26 and TRBJ2-7, with D uncertain. The CDR3 loop spans 11 amino acids. Germline V gene sequence: CDR1 KGHPV, CDR2 FQNQEV (reference sequence). The V gene lost 3 bases and the J gene lost 4 bases, with 4 bases spanning the gap. CDR3 region: CASSLTYEQYF. Incomplete CDR3 DNA: TGTGCCAGCAGTCTTACGTATGAACAGTAC.

This clone appeared a few times. Gene names denote mouse genes. The CDR3 goes on 1 residue after the read ends, and that part is filled in from the germline J gene. The chain carries TRBV16 and TRBJ1-1; 12 nucleotides match TRBD1. The length of the CDR3 is 14 residues. J was trimmed by 8 bases and V by 1 base; bases with no gene match: 2. Germline CDR1 is SGHSA and CDR2 is FRNQAP. The CDR3 region is CASSLAGQGAEVFF. The DNA read from the CDR3 is TGTGCAAGCAGCTTAGCGGGACAGGGGGCCGAAGTCTTC.

A word on this clone: Mouse germline and gene names are used. Read sequence stops 1 residue before the CDR3 end, and the germline J gene provides the missing end. The gene calls are TRBV2 and TRBJ1-2, with 7 bases aligning to TRBD1. CDR3 length equals 14 residues. Trimming at V came to 4 bases and at J to 0 bases, leaving 2 bases not matched to a gene. The germline gives CDR1 LGHNA, CDR2 YSYQKL. The CDR3 protein is CASSPRGANSDYTF. CDR3 bases read: TGTGCCAGCAGCCCCAGGGGGGCAAACTCCGACTACACC.

Points on this clone: Genes here carry mouse names. The CDR3 bases that were read are TGTGCCAGCAGCCCCGGACTGGGGGCAAACACCGGGCAGCTCTAC. This gives the protein CASSPGLGANTGQLY. The whole CDR3 region reads CASSPGLGANTGQLYF. The genes are TRBV3 and TRBJ2-2; 10 nucleotides agree with TRBD2. The read terminates 1 residue before the CDR3 end, so the remaining end is supplied by the germline J gene. Germline trimming cut 5 bases from V and 0 bases from J; bases unmatched to any gene: 3. CDR1 is SNHLY, CDR2 FYNGKV, per germline (reference sequence). The length of the CDR3 is 16 residues.

This clone is medium-sized (0.01 to 0.1%) by share. These gene names are mouse names. The CDR3 extends 1 residue past the end of the read, so its final part is completed from the germline J gene. J is TRBJ1-3 and V is TRBV26, with D unclear. Deletions cut 2 bases from V and 0 bases from J, with 8 bases between. From germline, CDR1 is KGHPV and CDR2 FQNQEV (reference sequence). The CDR3 is 15 residues long. The CDR3 reads CASSLGAFSGNTLYF. The DNA read from the CDR3 is TGTGCCAGCAGTCTGGGAGCCTTTTCTGGAAATACGCTCTAT.

Note on this clone: Mouse gene names apply. The read terminates 1 residue before the CDR3 end, so the remaining end is supplied by the germline J gene. V gene TRBV2 combines with J gene TRBJ2-1; 7 bases fit TRBD2. The CDR3 covers 16 residues. The V gene end was trimmed by 1 base and the J gene end by 1 base; junction bases not matched to a gene: 4. Germline V gives CDR1 LGHNA, CDR2 YSYQKL. CDR3 DNA, as far as it was read: TGTGCCAGCAGCCAAGCGCCGGGGGGGAACTATGCTGAGCAGTTC. It yields the protein CASSQAPGGNYAEQF. The full-length CDR3 reads as CASSQAPGGNYAEQFF.

Comments on this clone: Gene names refer to mouse genes. Read coverage stops 1 residue before the CDR3 terminus; the germline J gene supplies the remainder. V is TRBV26 and J is TRBJ1-6; a possible D gene is TRBD1 (5 bases). TRBJ1-6 is recorded as an ORF, its role being uncertain. Trimming removed 6 bases at V and 2 bases at J, with 11 bases between. The CDR3 has 15 residues. The germline V gene encodes CDR1 KGHPV and CDR2 FQNQEV (reference sequence). The sequenced CDR3 bases are TGTGCCAGCAGCCAACAGGAGACCTATAATTCGCCCCTCTAC. It translates to CASSQQETYNSPLY. The whole CDR3 protein reads CASSQQETYNSPLYF.

Remarks on this clone: Gene names denote mouse genes. The sequenced fragment ends 1 residue before the CDR3 boundary, so the rest is inferred from the germline J gene. The sample carries other DNA sequences with the same CDR3. This chain joins TRBV26 and TRBJ1-3, with TRBD1 identical over 7 bases. The CDR3 spans 15 residues. Trimming removed 4 bases from V and 0 bases from J; junction bases left unmatched: 3. Germline V gives CDR1 KGHPV, CDR2 FQNQEV (reference sequence). This chain's CDR3 is CASSPTGNSGNTLYF. The part of the CDR3 DNA that was read is TGTGCCAGCAGTCCGACAGGGAATTCTGGAAATACGCTCTAT.

Remarks on this clone: Any gene name here is a mouse gene name. With the read ending 1 residue before the CDR3 end, the germline J gene is used to fill in that end. The genes are TRBV4 and TRBJ2-3; 10 nucleotides align to TRBD2. Looked up from germline, CDR1 is LGHDT and CDR2 is YNNKQL (reference sequence). With V trimmed by 3 bases and J by 1 base, 1 base remained unmatched. The CDR3 totals 15 residues. The CDR3 DNA, read in part, is TGTGCCAGCAGCTACGACTGGGGGGGTGCAGAAACGCTGTAT. The encoded protein is CASSYDWGGAETLY. The complete CDR3 sequence is CASSYDWGGAETLYF.

Comments on this clone: Mouse gene names apply. The read ends 1 residue shy of where the CDR3 ends; the end is completed using the germline J gene. The chain links TRBV19 to TRBJ2-5, with 7 bases identical to TRBD2. Germline CDR1 FNHDT, CDR2 SITEND (reference sequence). V dropped 2 bases and J dropped 2; count of bases not matched to a gene: 5. This CDR3 region has 15 residues. Incomplete CDR3 DNA: TGTGCCAGCAGTATTACCTGGGGGATCCAAGACACCCAGTAC. Protein sequence: CASSITWGIQDTQY. The complete CDR3 sequence is CASSITWGIQDTQYF. The whole variable domain, filled in from reference TRBV19 and TRBJ2-5, reads GGIITQTPKFLIGQEGQKLTLKCQQNFNHDTMYWYRQDSGKGLRLIYYSITENDLQKGDLSEGYDASREKKSSFSLTVTSAQKNEMAVFLCASSITWGIQDTQYFGPGTRLLVL.

On this clone itself: Any gene name here is a mouse gene name. The read terminates 1 residue before the CDR3 end, so the remaining end is supplied by the germline J gene. The gene calls are TRBV13-2 and TRBJ2-5; 9 bases agree with TRBD2. V lost 2 bases to trimming and J lost 4 bases; unmatched junction nucleotides: 2. The CDR3 length is 14 residues. Germline CDR1 is NNHNN and CDR2 is SYGAGS (reference sequence). CDR3 residues: CASGERLGEDTQYF. The CDR3 bases that were read are TGTGCCAGCGGTGAGAGACTGGGGGAAGACACCCAGTAC.

This clone has a handful of counts. The gene names here belong to mouse. The read ends 1 residue shy of where the CDR3 ends; the end is completed using the germline J gene. The chain joins TRBV13-1 to TRBJ2-4; D call uncertain. The CDR3 loop spans 13 amino acids. CDR1 and CDR2 from the germline V gene are NSHNY and SYGAGN. The germline V and J ends were trimmed by 2 bases and 4 bases, with 8 bases remaining between them. The covered CDR3 bases are TGTGCCAGCAGTGACCCGAAAAAAAACACCTTGTAC. This codes for CASSDPKKNTLY. In full, the CDR3 reads CASSDPKKNTLYF.

Concerning this clone: Mouse gene names apply. The CDR3 is cut off 1 residue early in the read; its end comes from the germline J gene. The chain joins TRBV3 to TRBJ1-1; 12 bases match TRBD1. Trimming removed 3 bases from V and 11 bases from J; junction bases left unmatched: 7. CDR1 and CDR2 from the germline V gene are SNHLY and FYNGKV (reference sequence). The CDR3 consists of 14 residues. CDR3 loop: CASSFRDRGRGVFF. CDR3 bases read: TGTGCCAGCAGCTTTCGGGACAGGGGGCGCGGGGTCTTC.

On this clone itself: Mouse gene names apply. Read sequence stops 1 residue before the CDR3 end, and the germline J gene provides the missing end. This chain joins TRBV4 and TRBJ2-4; possibly TRBD1 for D (6 bases). Germline-derived CDR1 and CDR2 are LGHDT and YNNKQL (reference sequence). The V end was cut by 4 bases, the J end by 0 bases, with 8 bases between. The CDR3 is 14 amino acids. The CDR3: CASSFRGSQNTLYF. CDR3 DNA (partial): TGTGCCAGCAGCTTCAGGGGTAGTCAAAACACCTTGTAC.

This clone was observed a handful of times. Here the gene names and germline are mouse. The read halts 1 residue ahead of the CDR3 end, with the missing end drawn from the germline J gene. The chain has TRBV12-2 and TRBJ1-5; D is undetermined. Trimming took off 0 bases at V and 0 bases at J, with 5 bases between the two ends. CDR3 length: 14 amino acids. Germline CDR1 SGHLS, CDR2 HYDKME. CDR3 amino acids: CASSLTDNNQAPLF. The CDR3 bases that were read are TGTGCCAGCTCTCTCACAGATAACAACCAGGCTCCGCTT.

Turning to this clone: Any gene name here is a mouse gene name. The missing CDR3 end, 1 residue past where the read stops, is filled in from the germline J gene. This chain joins TRBV23 and TRBJ2-1; the D call of TRBD1 is as the table states it, not checked on the DNA. CDR1 and CDR2 (germline): KGHTA, FQNQQP. The CDR3 spans 13 residues. CDR3 DNA, as far as it was read: TGCTCCAGCAGGGACAGGGCCTATGCTGAGCAGTTC. It codes for CSSRDRAYAEQF. Given in full, the CDR3 is CSSRDRAYAEQFF.

As to this clone: Gene names denote mouse genes. The CDR3 protein is CASSPTGASQNTLYF. CDR3 DNA, as far as it was read: TGTGCCAGCAGCCCGACAGGGGCTAGTCAAAACACCTTGTAC. The chain couples TRBV14 to TRBJ2-4, with 8 bases matching TRBD1. From the germline J gene comes the end of the CDR3, since the read stops 1 residue before it. Germline trimming cut 5 bases from V and 0 bases from J; bases unmatched to any gene: 5. From germline, CDR1 is SGHDT and CDR2 FRDEAV. This CDR3 comprises 15 residues.

As to this clone: Gene names denote mouse genes. Partial CDR3 DNA: TGTGCCAGCGGTGATGCGAGGGGTAACTATGCTGAGCAGTTC. Amino acid sequence: CASGDARGNYAEQF. From start to end, the CDR3 is CASGDARGNYAEQFF. The chain links TRBV13-2 to TRBJ2-1; perhaps TRBD1 as D (5 bases). Read data end 1 residue before the CDR3 end; the end is taken from the germline J gene. The V gene lost 0 bases and the J gene lost 0 bases, with 7 bases spanning the gap. This CDR3 contains 15 residues. In germline, CDR1 is NNHNN, CDR2 SYGAGS (reference sequence).